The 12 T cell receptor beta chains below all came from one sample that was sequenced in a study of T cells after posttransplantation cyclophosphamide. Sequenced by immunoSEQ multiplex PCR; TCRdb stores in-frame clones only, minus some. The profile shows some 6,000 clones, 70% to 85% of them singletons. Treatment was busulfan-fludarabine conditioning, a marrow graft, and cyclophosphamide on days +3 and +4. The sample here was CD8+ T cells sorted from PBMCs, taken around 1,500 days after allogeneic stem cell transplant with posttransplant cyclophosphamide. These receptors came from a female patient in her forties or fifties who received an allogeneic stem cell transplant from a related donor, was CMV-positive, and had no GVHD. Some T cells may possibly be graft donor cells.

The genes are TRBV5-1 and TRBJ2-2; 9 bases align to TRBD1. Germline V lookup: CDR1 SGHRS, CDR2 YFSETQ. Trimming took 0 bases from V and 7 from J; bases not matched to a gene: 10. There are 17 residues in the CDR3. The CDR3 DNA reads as TGCGCCAGCAGCTTGGGATCGGACAGGGGTATCTACGGGGAGCTGTTTTTT. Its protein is CASSLGSDRGIYGELFF.

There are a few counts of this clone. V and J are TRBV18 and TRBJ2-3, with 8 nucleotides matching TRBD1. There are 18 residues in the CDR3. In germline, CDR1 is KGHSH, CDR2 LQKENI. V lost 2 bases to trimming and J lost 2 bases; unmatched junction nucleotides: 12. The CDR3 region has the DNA TGTGCCAGCTCACCAAGACAACAGGGGGTTAGGGACACAGATACGCAGTATTTT. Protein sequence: CASSPRQQGVRDTDTQYF.

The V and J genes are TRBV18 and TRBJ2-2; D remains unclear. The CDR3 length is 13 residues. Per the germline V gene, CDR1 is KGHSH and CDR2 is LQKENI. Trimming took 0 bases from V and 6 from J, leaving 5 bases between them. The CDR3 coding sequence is TGTGCCAGCTCACCACCCAGTCCCGGGGAGCTGTTTTTT. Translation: CASSPPSPGELFF.

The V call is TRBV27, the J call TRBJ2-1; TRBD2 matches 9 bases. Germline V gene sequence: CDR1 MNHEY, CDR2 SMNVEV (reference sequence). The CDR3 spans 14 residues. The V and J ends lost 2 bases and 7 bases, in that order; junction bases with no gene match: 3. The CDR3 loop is CASSLAGGYNEQFF. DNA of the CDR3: TGTGCCAGCAGTTTAGCGGGAGGGTATAATGAGCAGTTCTTC.

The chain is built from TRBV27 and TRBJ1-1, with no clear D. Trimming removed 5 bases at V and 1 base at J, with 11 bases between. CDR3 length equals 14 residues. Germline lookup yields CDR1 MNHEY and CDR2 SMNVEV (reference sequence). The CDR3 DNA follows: TGTGCCAGCAGTCCGGGAGGTGGGAACACTGAAGCTTTCTTT. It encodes CASSPGGGNTEAFF.

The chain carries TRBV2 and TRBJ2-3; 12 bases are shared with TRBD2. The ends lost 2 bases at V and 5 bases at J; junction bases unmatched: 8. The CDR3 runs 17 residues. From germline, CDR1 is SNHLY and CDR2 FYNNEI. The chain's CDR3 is CASSESPSGRAVDTQYF. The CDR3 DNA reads TGTGCCAGCAGTGAATCTCCTAGCGGGAGGGCGGTAGATACGCAGTATTTT. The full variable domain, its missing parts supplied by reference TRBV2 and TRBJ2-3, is EPEVTQTPSHQVTQMGQEVILRCVPISNHLYFYWYRQILGQKVEFLVSFYNNEISEKSEIFDDQFSVERPDGSNFTLKIRSTKLEDSAMYFCASSESPSGRAVDTQYFGPGTRLTVL.

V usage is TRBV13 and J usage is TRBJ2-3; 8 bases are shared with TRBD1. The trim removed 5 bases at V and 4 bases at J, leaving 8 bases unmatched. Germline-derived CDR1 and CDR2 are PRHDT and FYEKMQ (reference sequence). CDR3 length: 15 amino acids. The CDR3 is CASSHRDRMADTQYF. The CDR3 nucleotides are TGTGCCAGCAGCCATAGGGACAGGATGGCAGATACGCAGTATTTT.

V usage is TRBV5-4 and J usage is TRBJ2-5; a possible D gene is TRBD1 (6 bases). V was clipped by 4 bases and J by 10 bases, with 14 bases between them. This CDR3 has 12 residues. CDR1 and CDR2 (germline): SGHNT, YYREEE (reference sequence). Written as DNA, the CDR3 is TGTGCCAGCAGCCAGGGGACCGGATACCAGTACTTC. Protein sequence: CASSQGTGYQYF.

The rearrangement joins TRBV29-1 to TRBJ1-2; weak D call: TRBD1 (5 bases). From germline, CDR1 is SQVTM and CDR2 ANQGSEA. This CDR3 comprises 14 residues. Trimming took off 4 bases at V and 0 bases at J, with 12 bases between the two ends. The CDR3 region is CSVALQGSNYGYTF. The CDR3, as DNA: TGCAGCGTTGCCCTTCAGGGATCTAACTATGGCTACACCTTC.

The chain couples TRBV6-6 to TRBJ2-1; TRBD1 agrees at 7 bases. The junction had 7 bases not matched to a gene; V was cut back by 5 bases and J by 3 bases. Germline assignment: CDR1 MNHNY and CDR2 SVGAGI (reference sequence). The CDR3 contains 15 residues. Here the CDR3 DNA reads TGTGCCAGCAGTAACGGGGACAGTTTCTACAATGAGCAGTTCTTC. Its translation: CASSNGDSFYNEQFF.

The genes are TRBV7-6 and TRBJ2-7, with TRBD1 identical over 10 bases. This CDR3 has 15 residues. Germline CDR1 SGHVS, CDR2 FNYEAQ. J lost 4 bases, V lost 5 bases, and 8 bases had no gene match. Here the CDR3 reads CASSETGTGVYEQYF. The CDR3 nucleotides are TGTGCCAGCAGCGAAACCGGGACAGGGGTATACGAGCAGTACTTC.

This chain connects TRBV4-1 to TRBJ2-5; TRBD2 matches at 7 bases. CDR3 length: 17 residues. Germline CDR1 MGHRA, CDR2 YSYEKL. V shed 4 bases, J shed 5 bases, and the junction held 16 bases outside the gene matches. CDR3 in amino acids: CASSPPGGGDPLETQYF. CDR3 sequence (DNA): TGCGCCAGCAGCCCCCCGGGGGGAGGGGACCCCCTGGAGACCCAGTACTTC.